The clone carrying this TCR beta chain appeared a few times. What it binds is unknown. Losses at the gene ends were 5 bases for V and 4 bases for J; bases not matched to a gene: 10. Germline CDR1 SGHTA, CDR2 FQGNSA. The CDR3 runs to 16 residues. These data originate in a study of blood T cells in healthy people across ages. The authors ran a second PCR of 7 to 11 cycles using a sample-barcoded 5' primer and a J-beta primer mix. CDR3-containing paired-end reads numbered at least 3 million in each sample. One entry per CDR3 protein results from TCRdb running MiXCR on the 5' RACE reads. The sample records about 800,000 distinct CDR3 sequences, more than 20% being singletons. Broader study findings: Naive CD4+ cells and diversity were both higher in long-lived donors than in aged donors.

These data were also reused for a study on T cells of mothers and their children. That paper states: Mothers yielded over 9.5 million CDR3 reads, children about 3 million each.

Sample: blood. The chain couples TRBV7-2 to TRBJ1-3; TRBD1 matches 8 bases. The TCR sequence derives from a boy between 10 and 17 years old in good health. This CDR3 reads CASSDRTGFMGNTIYF. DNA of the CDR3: TGTGCCAGCAGCGACAGGACAGGGTTTATGGGAAACACCATATATTTT.